A single TCR beta chain is shown here with its context. These data belong to a study of blood T cell repertoires in COVID-19. Study overall: In each case, the material was cDNA or gDNA derived from T cells, B-cell-depleted T cells, or PBMCs.

The table came from immunoSEQ multiplex PCR; TCRdb's copy has only in-frame clones and leaves some out. This sample yields about 250,000 clones, of which about 80% are seen a single time; about 3.4% belongs to the top ten. After removal of 4 bases from V and 7 bases from J, the junction contained 11 bases not matched to a gene. The CDR3 runs 15 residues. Germline V lookup: CDR1 SGHNT, CDR2 YYREEE (reference sequence). Participants reported their clinical history, and cohort assignment relied on those reports. For recovered donors of Cohort 3, there were two negative PCRs, clearance, or symptom resolution.

The J gene is TRBJ2-4, the V gene TRBV5-4, with 7 bases fitting TRBD1. The receptor was isolated from a man over 45 who had recovered from COVID-19. Specimen: PBMCs or T cells enriched from blood (not recorded which). The DNA of the CDR3 is TGTGCCAGCAGCCTAGACGGGACAGTCCCCAACATTCAGTACTTC. Translated, it gives CASSLDGTVPNIQYF.